Listed below are T cell receptor beta chains from one sample, sequenced in a study of T cell changes during pregnancy in multiple sclerosis. Generated by immunoSEQ multiplex PCR, the TCRdb table keeps only in-frame clones and is missing some. Among about 28,000 clones listed, 85% to 90% were seen once. Sequenced here: CD4+ T cells from peripheral blood mononuclear cells, sampled in the second trimester of pregnancy. These receptors were taken from a female donor with multiple sclerosis, enrolled in a pregnancy study. Both conserved end residues are part of each CDR3. The D gene is left open where the match is weak. Not all rows give a size; the values are once, few, many and, for expanded clones, a class.

V gene,J gene,clone size,D gene,CDR3 protein,CDR3 DNA
TRBV29-1,TRBJ2-3,.,.,CSVDVGGRSQYF,TGCAGCGTTGACGTTGGGGGGAGATCGCAGTATTTT
TRBV7-2,TRBJ1-4,few,.,CASSLRDVVGGLFF,TGTGCCAGCAGCTTACGGGACGTCGTGGGAGGACTGTTTTTT
TRBV7-8,TRBJ2-5,.,.,CASSLARQLQETQYF,TGTGCCAGCAGCTTAGCGAGGCAGCTGCAAGAGACCCAGTACTTC
TRBV27,TRBJ2-7,.,TRBD1,CASNNLGRGREQYF,TGTGCCAGCAACAATCTCGGCAGGGGGAGAGAGCAGTACTTC
TRBV27,TRBJ1-2,.,TRBD1,CASTRAGQGASGGYTF,TGTGCCAGTACTCGGGCCGGACAGGGGGCTTCGGGGGGCTACACCTTC
TRBV10-2,TRBJ1-1,.,.,CASRDMNTEAFF,TGCGCCAGCAGGGACATGAACACTGAAGCTTTCTTT
TRBV18,TRBJ1-4,.,.,CASSPPGVSEKLFF,TGTGCCAGCTCACCACCCGGGGTCAGTGAAAAACTGTTTTTT
TRBV19,TRBJ1-1,.,.,CASSPRGGVNTEAFF,TGTGCCAGTAGCCCCCGAGGAGGGGTGAACACTGAAGCTTTCTTT
TRBV4-3,TRBJ1-1,.,.,CASSHQAQAEAFF,TGCGCCAGCAGCCACCAGGCCCAAGCTGAAGCTTTCTTT
TRBV9,TRBJ2-1,.,.,CASSVGGASSYNEQFF,TGTGCCAGCAGCGTAGGGGGAGCGAGCTCCTACAATGAGCAGTTCTTC
TRBV18,TRBJ2-7,.,.,CASFGGGEQYF,TGTGCCAGTTTCGGCGGTGGCGAGCAGTACTTC
TRBV19,TRBJ1-1,.,.,CASSIVMGPRAFF,TGTGCCAGTAGTATCGTTATGGGTCCTAGAGCTTTCTTT
TRBV7-9,TRBJ2-7,.,.,CASSLADSYPTVYEQYF,TGTGCCAGCAGCTTAGCGGACAGTTACCCTACCGTCTACGAGCAGTACTTC
TRBV7-2,TRBJ2-1,.,TRBD2,CASSIGLAISYNEQFF,TGTGCCAGCAGCATAGGACTAGCAATATCCTACAATGAGCAGTTCTTC
TRBV5-6,TRBJ1-1,few,TRBD1,CASSLVDREAFF,TGTGCCAGCAGCTTGGTGGACAGGGAAGCTTTCTTT
TRBV4-2,TRBJ2-3,.,TRBD2,CASSQAGGSTDTQYF,TGTGCCAGCAGCCAGGCGGGGGGGAGCACAGATACGCAGTATTTT
TRBV4-3,TRBJ2-5,.,TRBD1,CASSMGQQETQYF,TGCGCCAGCAGCATGGGACAGCAAGAGACCCAGTACTTC
TRBV7-9,TRBJ1-2,once,.,CASSPSEARGSGYTF,TGTGCCAGCAGCCCCTCTGAAGCCCGAGGTTCTGGCTACACCTTC
TRBV12-5,TRBJ2-5,.,.,CASGSAEGSTGGETQYF,TGTGCTAGTGGTTCTGCTGAGGGGTCAACTGGGGGGGAGACCCAGTACTTC
TRBV5-1,TRBJ2-5,.,.,CASSLGARGASETQYF,TGCGCCAGCAGCTTGGGGGCCAGGGGCGCTTCAGAGACCCAGTACTTC
TRBV11-1,TRBJ1-1,.,.,CASSSGRGYTEAFF,TGTGCCAGCAGCTCCGGACGGGGGTACACTGAAGCTTTCTTT
TRBV5-1,TRBJ2-3,.,.,CASSLQGPWGTDTQYF,TGCGCCAGCAGCCTCCAGGGCCCTTGGGGCACAGATACGCAGTATTTT
TRBV5-6,TRBJ2-7,.,TRBD1,CASSPGGTGSYEQYF,TGTGCCAGCAGCCCTGGGGGGACAGGGTCCTACGAGCAGTACTTC
TRBV28,TRBJ1-2,.,.,CASSRVGYGYTF,TGTGCCAGCAGTCGGGTTGGCTATGGCTACACCTTC
TRBV5-1,TRBJ1-1,.,.,CASSLEGTGTEAFF,TGCGCCAGCAGCTTGGAGGGTACGGGGACTGAAGCTTTCTTT
TRBV7-2,TRBJ2-7,.,.,CASSLWSSPGYEQYF,TGTGCCAGCAGCTTATGGTCCTCCCCGGGCTACGAGCAGTACTTC
TRBV4-1,TRBJ2-5,.,.,CASSQGPGSQYF,TGCGCCAGCAGCCAAGGCCCGGGGTCCCAGTACTTC
TRBV11-2,TRBJ2-5,once,TRBD2,CASSLGGLAVQETQYF,TGTGCCAGCAGCTTAGGTGGACTAGCGGTCCAAGAGACCCAGTACTTC
TRBV18,TRBJ1-2,.,TRBD1,CASSPGTGDNYGYTF,TGTGCCAGCTCACCAGGTACAGGGGACAACTATGGCTACACCTTC
TRBV30,TRBJ1-5,.,.,CAWSVPGQPQHF,TGTGCCTGGAGTGTACCGGGTCAGCCCCAGCATTTT
TRBV4-3,TRBJ2-2,.,TRBD2,CASSAEPAGGPTGELFF,TGCGCCAGCAGCGCTGAACCAGCGGGGGGGCCGACCGGGGAGCTGTTTTTT
TRBV11-3,TRBJ2-2,.,TRBD2,CASQLMGGTGELFF,TGTGCCAGCCAACTCATGGGGGGGACCGGGGAGCTGTTTTTT
TRBV9,TRBJ1-1,.,TRBD1,CASSVTQGARDTEAFF,TGTGCCAGCAGCGTTACCCAGGGGGCGAGGGACACTGAAGCTTTCTTT
TRBV6-5,TRBJ1-6,few,TRBD1,CASSVDRGGSPLHF,TGTGCCAGCAGTGTAGACAGGGGGGGCTCACCCCTCCACTTT
TRBV18,TRBJ1-5,.,.,CASSSDQDYQPQHF,TGTGCCAGCTCATCAGACCAAGACTATCAGCCCCAGCATTTT
TRBV7-9,TRBJ2-3,.,TRBD2,CASSLGAGTTTDTQYF,TGTGCCAGCAGCTTAGGCGCCGGGACTACGACAGATACGCAGTATTTT
TRBV5-1,TRBJ2-1,.,.,CASSNPGRGEQFF,TGCGCCAGCAGTAACCCCGGACGGGGTGAGCAGTTCTTC
TRBV28,TRBJ1-5,once,TRBD1,CASSPPNRGNQPQHF,TGTGCCAGCAGTCCGCCGAACAGGGGAAATCAGCCCCAGCATTTT
TRBV15,TRBJ2-1,.,.,CATSRDGRSSYNEQFF,TGTGCCACCAGCAGAGATGGCCGAAGCTCCTACAATGAGCAGTTCTTC
TRBV10-3,TRBJ1-5,once,.,CAIREGQGHQPQHF,TGTGCCATCAGGGAGGGCCAGGGTCATCAGCCCCAGCATTTT
TRBV7-2,TRBJ2-1,.,TRBD1,CASSRDRGQGHEQFF,TGTGCCAGCAGCCGTGACAGGGGGCAAGGGCATGAGCAGTTCTTC
TRBV10-1,TRBJ1-6,few,TRBD1,CASSPGQGSSPLHF,TGCGCCAGCAGTCCGGGACAGGGTTCTTCACCCCTCCACTTT